This T cell receptor (beta chain) was sequenced during a study of T cell changes during pregnancy in multiple sclerosis. The protocol was immunoSEQ multiplex PCR, while the TCRdb copy is restricted to in-frame clones and leaves out a portion. The table shows tens of thousands of clones, with roughly 92% occurring only once. The germline V gene has CDR1 SGHRS and CDR2 YFSETQ. V lost 0 bases and J 8 bases, leaving 9 bases between the germline ends. The CDR3 spans 13 residues. The sequencing here drew on CD4+ T cells from peripheral blood mononuclear cells, taken in the first trimester of pregnancy. The chain links TRBV5-1 to TRBJ2-1; D gene unclear. This sequence was found in a female donor with multiple sclerosis, enrolled in a pregnancy study. The CDR3 nucleotides read TGCGCCAGCAGCTTGGAGGCTAGGTATGAGCAGTTCTTC. Protein: CASSLEARYEQFF.